This T cell receptor (beta chain) was sequenced for a study of blood T cell repertoires in COVID-19. Study summary: Whether acute or convalescent, the COVID-19 samples came from the United States, Italy and Spain. PBMCs, B-cell-depleted T cells, or T cells provided the cDNA or gDNA that made up the material.

CDR1 and CDR2 (germline): LNHDA, SQIVND (reference sequence). V was clipped by 5 bases and J by 0 bases, with 11 bases between them. The CDR3 spans 14 residues. In the source study's methods: Nucleated cell counts were estimated from reference gene primer amplification. Sequencing used immunoSEQ multiplex PCR; TCRdb keeps in-frame clones, though not all of them. The V and J calls and clone size were taken over from that table, and D and trimming were inferred from the DNA. The sample consists of over 80,000 clones, 90% to 95% of them appearing once. The chain has TRBV19 and TRBJ2-7; D not certain. This TCR came from a man aged 60 to 75 with acute or convalescent COVID-19. Sequencing input: peripheral blood. CDR3 region: CASSVGPASYEQYF. The DNA for the CDR3 is TGTGCCAGTAGTGTCGGTCCTGCCTCCTACGAGCAGTACTTC.